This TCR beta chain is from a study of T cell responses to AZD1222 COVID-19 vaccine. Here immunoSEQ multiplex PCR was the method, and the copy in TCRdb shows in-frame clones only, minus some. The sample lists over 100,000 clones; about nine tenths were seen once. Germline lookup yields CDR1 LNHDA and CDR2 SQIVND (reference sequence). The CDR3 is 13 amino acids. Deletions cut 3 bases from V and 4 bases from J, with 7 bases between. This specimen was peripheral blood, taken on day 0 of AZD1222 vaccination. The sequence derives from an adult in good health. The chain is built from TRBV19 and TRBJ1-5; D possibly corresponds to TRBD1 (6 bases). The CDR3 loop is CASSMDRNQPQHF. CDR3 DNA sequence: TGTGCCAGTAGTATGGACAGAAATCAGCCCCAGCATTTT.